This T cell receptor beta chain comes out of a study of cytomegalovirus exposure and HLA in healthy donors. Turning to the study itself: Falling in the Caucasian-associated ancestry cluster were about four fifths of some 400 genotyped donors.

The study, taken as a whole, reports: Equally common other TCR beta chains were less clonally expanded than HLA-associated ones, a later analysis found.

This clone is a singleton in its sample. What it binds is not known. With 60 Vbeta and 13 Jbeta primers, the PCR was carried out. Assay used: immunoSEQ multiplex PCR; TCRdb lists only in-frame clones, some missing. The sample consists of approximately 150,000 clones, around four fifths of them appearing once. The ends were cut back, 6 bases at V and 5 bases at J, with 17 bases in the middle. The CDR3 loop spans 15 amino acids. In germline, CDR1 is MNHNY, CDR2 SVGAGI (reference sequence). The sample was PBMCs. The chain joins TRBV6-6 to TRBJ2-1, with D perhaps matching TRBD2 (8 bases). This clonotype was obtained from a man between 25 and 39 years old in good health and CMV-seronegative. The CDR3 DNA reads TGTGCCAGCAGAGGGGGCCTAGCGGGCCACAATGAGCAGTTCTTC. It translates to CASRGGLAGHNEQFF.